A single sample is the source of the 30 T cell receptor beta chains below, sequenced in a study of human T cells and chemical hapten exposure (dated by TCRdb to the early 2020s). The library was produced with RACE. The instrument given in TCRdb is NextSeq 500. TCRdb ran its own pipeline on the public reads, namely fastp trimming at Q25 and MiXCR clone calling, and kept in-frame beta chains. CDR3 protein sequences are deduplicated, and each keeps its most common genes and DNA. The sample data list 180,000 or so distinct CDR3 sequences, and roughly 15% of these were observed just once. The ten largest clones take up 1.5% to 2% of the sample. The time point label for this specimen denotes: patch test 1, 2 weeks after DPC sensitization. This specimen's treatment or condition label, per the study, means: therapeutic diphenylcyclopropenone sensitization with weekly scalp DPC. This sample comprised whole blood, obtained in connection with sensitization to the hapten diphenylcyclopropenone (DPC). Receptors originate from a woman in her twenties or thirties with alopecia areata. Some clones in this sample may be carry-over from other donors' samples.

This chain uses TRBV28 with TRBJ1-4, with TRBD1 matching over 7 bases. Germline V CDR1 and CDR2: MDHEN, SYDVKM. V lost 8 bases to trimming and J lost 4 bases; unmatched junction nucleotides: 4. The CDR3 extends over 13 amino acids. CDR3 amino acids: CASLRDSNEKLFF. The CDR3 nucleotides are TGTGCCAGCCTCCGGGACAGTAATGAAAAACTGTTTTTT.

The CDR3 is CSARTPFLQGAFVTEAFF. CDR3 in DNA: TGCAGTGCTAGAACCCCTTTTCTACAGGGTGCGTTTGTTACTGAAGCTTTCTTT. This sequence joins TRBV20-1 and TRBJ1-1; D is perhaps TRBD1 (6 bases). The CDR3 consists of 18 residues. CDR1 is DFQATT and CDR2 is SNEGSKA in the germline V gene (reference sequence). Trimming took off 2 bases at V and 5 bases at J, with 27 bases between the two ends.

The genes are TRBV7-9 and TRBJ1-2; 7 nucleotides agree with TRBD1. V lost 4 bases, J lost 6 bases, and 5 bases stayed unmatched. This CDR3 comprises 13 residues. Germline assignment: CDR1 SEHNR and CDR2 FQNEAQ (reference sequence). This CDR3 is CASSSYRGDGYTF. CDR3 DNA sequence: TGTGCCAGCAGCTCCTACAGGGGCGATGGCTACACCTTC.

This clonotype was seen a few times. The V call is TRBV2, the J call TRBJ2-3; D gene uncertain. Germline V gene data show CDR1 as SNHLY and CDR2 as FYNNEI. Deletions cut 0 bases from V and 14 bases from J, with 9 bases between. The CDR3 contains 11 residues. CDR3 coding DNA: TGTGCCAGCAGTGAAGCACGGAAAGTGTATTTT. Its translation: CASSEARKVYF.

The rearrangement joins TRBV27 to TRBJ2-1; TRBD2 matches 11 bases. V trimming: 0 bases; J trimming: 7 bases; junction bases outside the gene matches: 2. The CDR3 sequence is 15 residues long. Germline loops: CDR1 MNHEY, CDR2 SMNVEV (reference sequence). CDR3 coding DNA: TGTGCCAGCAGTTTATCGGCTAGCGGGAGGAATGAGCAGTTCTTC. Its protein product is CASSLSASGRNEQFF.

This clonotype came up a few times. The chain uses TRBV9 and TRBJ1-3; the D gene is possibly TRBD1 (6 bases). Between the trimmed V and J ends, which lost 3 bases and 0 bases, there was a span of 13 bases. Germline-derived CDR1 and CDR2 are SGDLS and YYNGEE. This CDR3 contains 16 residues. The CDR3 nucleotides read TGTGCCAGCAGCGCCGTACAGGGACTCTCTGGAAACACCATATATTTT. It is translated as CASSAVQGLSGNTIYF.

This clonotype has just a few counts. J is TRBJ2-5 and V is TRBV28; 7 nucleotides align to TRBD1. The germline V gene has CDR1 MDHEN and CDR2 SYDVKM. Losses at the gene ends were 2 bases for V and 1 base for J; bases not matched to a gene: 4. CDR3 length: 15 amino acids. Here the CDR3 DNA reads TGTGCCAGCAGTTTACCGGGGACAGCCCAAGAGACCCAGTACTTC. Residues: CASSLPGTAQETQYF.

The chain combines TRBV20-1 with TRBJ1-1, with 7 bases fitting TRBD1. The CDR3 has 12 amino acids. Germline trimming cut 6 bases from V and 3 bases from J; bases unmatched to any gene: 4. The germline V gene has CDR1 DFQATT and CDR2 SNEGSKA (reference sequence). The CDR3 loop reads CSAPGGYTEAFF. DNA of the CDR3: TGCAGTGCCCCAGGGGGTTACACTGAAGCTTTCTTT.

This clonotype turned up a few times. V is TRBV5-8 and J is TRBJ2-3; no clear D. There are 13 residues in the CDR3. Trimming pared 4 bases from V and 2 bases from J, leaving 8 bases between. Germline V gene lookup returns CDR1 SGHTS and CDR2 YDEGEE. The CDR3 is CASSPRPTDTQYF. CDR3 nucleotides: TGTGCCAGCAGCCCCCGACCCACAGATACGCAGTATTTT.

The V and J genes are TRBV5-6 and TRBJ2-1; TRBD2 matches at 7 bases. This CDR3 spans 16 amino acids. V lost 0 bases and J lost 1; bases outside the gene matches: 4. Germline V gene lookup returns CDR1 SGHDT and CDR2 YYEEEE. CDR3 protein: CASSLGLADSYNEQFF. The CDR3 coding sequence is TGTGCCAGCAGCTTGGGGCTAGCGGATTCCTACAATGAGCAGTTCTTC.

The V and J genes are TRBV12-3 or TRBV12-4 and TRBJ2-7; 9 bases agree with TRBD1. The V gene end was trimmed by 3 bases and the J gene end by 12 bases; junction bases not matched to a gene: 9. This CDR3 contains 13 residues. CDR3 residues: CASSLAGQGFGYF. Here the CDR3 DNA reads TGTGCCAGCAGTTTGGCGGGACAGGGTTTCGGGTACTTC.

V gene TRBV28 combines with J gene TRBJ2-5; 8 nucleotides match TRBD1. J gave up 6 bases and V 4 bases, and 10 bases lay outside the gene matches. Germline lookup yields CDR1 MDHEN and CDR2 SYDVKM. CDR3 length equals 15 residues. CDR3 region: CASSSAGTGVKTQYF. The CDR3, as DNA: TGTGCCAGCAGTTCCGCGGGGACAGGAGTAAAGACCCAGTACTTC. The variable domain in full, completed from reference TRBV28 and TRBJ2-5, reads DVKVTQSSRYLVKRTGEKVFLECVQDMDHENMFWYRQDPGLGLRLIYFSYDVKMKEKGDIPEGYSVSREKKERFSLILESASTNQTSMYLCASSSAGTGVKTQYFGPGTRLLVL.

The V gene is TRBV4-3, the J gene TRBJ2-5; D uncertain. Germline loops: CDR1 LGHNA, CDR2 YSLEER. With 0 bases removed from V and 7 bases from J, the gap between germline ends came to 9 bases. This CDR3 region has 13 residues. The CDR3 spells CASSQDPGGTQYF. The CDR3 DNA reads TGCGCCAGCAGCCAAGATCCCGGTGGGACCCAGTACTTC.

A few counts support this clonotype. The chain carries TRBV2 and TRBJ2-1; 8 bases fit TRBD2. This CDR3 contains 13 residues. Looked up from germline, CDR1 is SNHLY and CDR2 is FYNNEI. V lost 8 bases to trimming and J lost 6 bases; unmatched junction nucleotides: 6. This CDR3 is CASPGGAGNEQFF. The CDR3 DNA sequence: TGTGCCAGCCCCGGGGGGGCCGGCAATGAGCAGTTCTTC.

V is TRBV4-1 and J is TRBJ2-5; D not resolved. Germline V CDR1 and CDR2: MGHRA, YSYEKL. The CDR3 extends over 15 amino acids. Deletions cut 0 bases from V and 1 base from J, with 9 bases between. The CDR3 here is CASSQDRATQETQYF. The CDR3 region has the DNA TGCGCCAGCAGCCAAGATCGGGCCACCCAAGAGACCCAGTACTTC.

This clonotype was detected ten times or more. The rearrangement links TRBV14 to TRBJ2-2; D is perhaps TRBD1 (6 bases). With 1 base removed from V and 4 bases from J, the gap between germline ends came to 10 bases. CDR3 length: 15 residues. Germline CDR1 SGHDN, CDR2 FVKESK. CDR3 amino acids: CASSQVTGSTGELFF. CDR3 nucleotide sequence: TGTGCCAGCAGCCAAGTTACAGGGTCCACCGGGGAGCTGTTTTTT. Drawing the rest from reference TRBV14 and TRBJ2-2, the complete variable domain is EAGVTQFPSHSVIEKGQTVTLRCDPISGHDNLYWYRRVMGKEIKFLLHFVKESKQDESGMPNNRFLAERTGGTYSTLKVQPAELEDSGVYFCASSQVTGSTGELFFGEGSRLTVL.

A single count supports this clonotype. CDR3 in amino acids: CASGPSGGHDTQYF. The CDR3, as DNA: TGTGCTAGTGGTCCTAGCGGGGGCCATGATACGCAGTATTTT. The rearrangement links TRBV12-5 to TRBJ2-3, with 10 bases fitting TRBD2. J lost 6 bases, V lost 5 bases, and 5 bases had no gene match. The germline gives CDR1 LGHNT, CDR2 FRNRAP. The CDR3 runs to 14 residues.

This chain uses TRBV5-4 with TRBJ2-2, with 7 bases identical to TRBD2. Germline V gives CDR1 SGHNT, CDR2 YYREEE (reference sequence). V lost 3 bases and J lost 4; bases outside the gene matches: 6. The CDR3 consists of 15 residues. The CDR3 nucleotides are TGTGCCAGCAGCTCCCGACTAGCACCCACCGGGGAGCTGTTTTTT. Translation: CASSSRLAPTGELFF. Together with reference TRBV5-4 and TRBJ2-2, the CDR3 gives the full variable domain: ETGVTQSPTHLIKTRGQQVTLRCSSQSGHNTVSWYQQALGQGPQFIFQYYREEENGRGNFPPRFSGLQFPNYSSELNVNALELDDSALYLCASSSRLAPTGELFFGEGSRLTVL.

CDR3 coding DNA: TGCGCCAGCAGCTTGGAGGGGGTTAACTACTATGGCTACACCTTC. Its translation is CASSLEGVNYYGYTF. The chain employs TRBV5-1 and TRBJ1-2; TRBD1 is a possible D gene (6 bases). The CDR3 covers 15 residues. Germline lookup yields CDR1 SGHRS and CDR2 YFSETQ. Trimming took off 0 bases at V and 3 bases at J, with 12 bases between the two ends.

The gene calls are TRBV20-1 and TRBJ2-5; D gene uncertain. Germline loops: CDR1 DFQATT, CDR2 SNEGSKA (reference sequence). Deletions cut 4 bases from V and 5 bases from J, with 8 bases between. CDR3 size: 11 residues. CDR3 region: CSAKDGETQYF. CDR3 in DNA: TGCAGTGCTAAGGACGGGGAGACCCAGTACTTC.

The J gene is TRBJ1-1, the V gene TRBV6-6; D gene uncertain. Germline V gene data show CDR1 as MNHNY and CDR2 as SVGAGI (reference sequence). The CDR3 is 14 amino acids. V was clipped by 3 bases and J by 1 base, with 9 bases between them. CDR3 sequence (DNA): TGTGCCAGCAGTTATGAAGGCCCGAACACTGAAGCTTTCTTT. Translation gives CASSYEGPNTEAFF.

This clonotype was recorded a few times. Here the CDR3 reads CASSLAQGRFTEAFF. DNA of the CDR3: TGTGCCAGCAGCTTAGCTCAAGGACGGTTCACTGAAGCTTTCTTT. The V gene is TRBV7-2, the J gene TRBJ1-1; D unresolved. V gave up 0 bases and J gave up 4 bases, with 12 bases separating them. Germline V CDR1 and CDR2: SGHTA, FQGNSA. The CDR3 is 15 residues long. Filled out from reference TRBV7-2 and TRBJ1-1, the complete variable domain reads GAGVSQSPSNKVTEKGKDVELRCDPISGHTALYWYRQSLGQGLEFLIYFQGNSAPDKSGLPSDRFSAERTGGSVSTLTIQRTQQEDSAVYLCASSLAQGRFTEAFFGQGTRLTVV.

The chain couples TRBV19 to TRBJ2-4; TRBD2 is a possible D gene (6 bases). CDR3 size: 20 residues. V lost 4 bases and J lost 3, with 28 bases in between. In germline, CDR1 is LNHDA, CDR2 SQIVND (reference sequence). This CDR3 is CASSTLVGGRSTTDKNIQYF. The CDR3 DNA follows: TGTGCCAGTAGTACCCTGGTCGGAGGGCGGTCTACTACGGACAAAAACATTCAGTACTTC.

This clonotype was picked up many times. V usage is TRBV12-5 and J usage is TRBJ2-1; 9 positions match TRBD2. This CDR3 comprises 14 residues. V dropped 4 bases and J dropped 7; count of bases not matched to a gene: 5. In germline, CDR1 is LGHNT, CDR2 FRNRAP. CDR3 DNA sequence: TGTGCTAGTGGTTCGGCGGGAGGGATAAATGAGCAGTTCTTC. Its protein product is CASGSAGGINEQFF.

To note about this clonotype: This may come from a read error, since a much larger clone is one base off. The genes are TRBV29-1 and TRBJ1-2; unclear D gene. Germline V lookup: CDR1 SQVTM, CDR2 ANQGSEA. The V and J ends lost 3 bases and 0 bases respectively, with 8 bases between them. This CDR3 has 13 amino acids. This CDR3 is CSVETRANYGYTF. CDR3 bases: TGCAGCGTTGAGACCAGAGCTAACTATGGCTACACCTTC.

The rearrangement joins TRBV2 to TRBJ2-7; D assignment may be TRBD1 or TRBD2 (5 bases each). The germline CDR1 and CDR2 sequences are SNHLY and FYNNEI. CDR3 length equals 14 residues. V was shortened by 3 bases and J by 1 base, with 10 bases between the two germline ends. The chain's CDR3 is CASSEGTISYEQYF. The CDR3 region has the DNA TGTGCCAGCAGTGAGGGGACCATTTCCTACGAGCAGTACTTC.

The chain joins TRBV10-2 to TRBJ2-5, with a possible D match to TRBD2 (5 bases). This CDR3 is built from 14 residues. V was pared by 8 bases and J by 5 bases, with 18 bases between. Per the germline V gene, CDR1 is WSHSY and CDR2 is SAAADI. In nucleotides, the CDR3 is TGCGCCAGCCGCGGACTGAACTTTCGGGAGACCCAGTACTTC. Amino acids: CASRGLNFRETQYF.

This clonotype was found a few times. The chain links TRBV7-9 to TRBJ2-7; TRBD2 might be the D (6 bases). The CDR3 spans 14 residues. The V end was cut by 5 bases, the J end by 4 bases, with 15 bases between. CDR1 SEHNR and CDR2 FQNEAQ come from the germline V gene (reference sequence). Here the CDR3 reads CASSPFQGRYEQYF. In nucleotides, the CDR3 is TGTGCCAGCAGCCCTTTCCAAGGGAGGTACGAGCAGTACTTC.

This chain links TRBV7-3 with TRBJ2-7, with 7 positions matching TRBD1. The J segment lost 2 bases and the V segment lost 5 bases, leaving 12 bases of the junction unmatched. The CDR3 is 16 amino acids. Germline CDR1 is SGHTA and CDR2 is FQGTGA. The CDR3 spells CASSAYMTGLPYEQYF. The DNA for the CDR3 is TGTGCCAGCAGCGCCTACATGACAGGGCTTCCCTACGAGCAGTACTTC.

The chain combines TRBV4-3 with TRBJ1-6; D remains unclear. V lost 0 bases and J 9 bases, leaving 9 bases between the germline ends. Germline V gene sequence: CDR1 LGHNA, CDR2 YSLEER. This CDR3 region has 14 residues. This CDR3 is CASSQDGASSPLHF. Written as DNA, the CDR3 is TGCGCCAGCAGCCAAGACGGTGCGAGTTCACCCCTCCACTTT.